The clone carrying this T cell receptor (beta chain) was observed at least ten times. Antigen unknown. With V trimmed by 8 bases and J by 0 bases, 5 bases remained unmatched. This CDR3 comprises 16 residues. CDR1 is MNHEY and CDR2 is SVGAGI in the germline V gene. These data originate in a study of T cell repertoires in cytomegalovirus infection. General study findings and limits: CMV-specific HLA-C-restricted TCR beta clonotypes dominated the ex vivo response.

MiXCR was run by TCRdb on the reads, yielding one entry per CDR3 protein. The sample contains 150,000 to 200,000 distinct CDR3 sequences, 9.5% of which appear only once. This sequence joins TRBV6-5 and TRBJ2-6; TRBD2 aligns across 9 bases. Sequenced: PBMCs. This clonotype was sampled from a human donor in good health (CMV status not recorded). Some clones in this sample may be carry-over from other donors' samples. The CDR3 bases are TGTGCCAGCGGCCTAGCGGGGTTCTCTGGGGCCAACGTCCTGACTTTC. Translated, it gives CASGLAGFSGANVLTF.